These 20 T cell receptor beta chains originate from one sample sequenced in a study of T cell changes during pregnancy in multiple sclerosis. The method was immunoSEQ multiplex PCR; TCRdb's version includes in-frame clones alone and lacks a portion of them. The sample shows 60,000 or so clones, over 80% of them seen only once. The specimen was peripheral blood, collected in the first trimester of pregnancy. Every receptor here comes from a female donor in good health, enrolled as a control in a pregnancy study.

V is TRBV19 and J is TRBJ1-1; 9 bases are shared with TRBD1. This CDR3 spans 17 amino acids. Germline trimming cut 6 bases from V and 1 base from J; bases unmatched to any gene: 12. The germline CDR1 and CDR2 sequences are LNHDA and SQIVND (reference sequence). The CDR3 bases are TGTGCCAGTAGCGTCCGGACAGGGGTAGCGGGGAACACTGAAGCTTTCTTT. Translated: CASSVRTGVAGNTEAFF.

The CDR3 region is CASSEDRGDSYNSPLHF. The CDR3 DNA reads as TGTGCCAGCAGCGAGGACAGGGGAGACTCCTATAATTCACCCCTCCACTTT. This chain uses TRBV9 with TRBJ1-6, with TRBD1 matching over 9 bases. The V gene's germline CDR1 is SGDLS and CDR2 YYNGEE. The trim removed 3 bases at V and 0 bases at J, leaving 4 bases unmatched. This CDR3 region has 17 residues.

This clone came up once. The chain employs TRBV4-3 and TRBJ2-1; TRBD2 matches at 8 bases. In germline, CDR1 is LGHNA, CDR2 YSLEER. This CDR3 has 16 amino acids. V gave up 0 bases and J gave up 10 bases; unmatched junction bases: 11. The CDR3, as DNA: TGCGCCAGCAGCCAAGATTTAACGGGGGGGCCAGGGGAGCAGTTCTTC. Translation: CASSQDLTGGPGEQFF.

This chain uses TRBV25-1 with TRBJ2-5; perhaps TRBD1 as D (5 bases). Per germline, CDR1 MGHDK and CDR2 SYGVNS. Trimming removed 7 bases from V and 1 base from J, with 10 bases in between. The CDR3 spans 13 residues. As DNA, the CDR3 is TGTGCCAGCACGAGGACAAGCCAAGAGACCCAGTACTTC. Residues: CASTRTSQETQYF.

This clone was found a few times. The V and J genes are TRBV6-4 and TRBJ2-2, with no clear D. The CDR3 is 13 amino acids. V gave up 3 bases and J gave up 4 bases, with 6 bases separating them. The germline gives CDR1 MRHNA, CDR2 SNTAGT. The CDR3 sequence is CASSDSTTGELFF. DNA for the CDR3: TGTGCCAGCAGTGATAGTACCACCGGGGAGCTGTTTTTT.

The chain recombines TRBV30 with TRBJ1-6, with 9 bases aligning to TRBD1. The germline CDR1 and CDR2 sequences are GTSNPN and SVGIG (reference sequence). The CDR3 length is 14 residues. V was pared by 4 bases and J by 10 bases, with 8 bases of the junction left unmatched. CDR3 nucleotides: TGTGCCTGGACTGACAGGGGGTTTGACTCACCCCTCCACTTT. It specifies CAWTDRGFDSPLHF. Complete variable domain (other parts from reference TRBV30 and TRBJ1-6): SQTIHQWPATLVQPVGSPLSLECTVEGTSNPNLYWYRQAAGRGLQLLFYSVGIGQISSEVPQNLSASRPQDRQFILSSKKLLLSDSGFYLCAWTDRGFDSPLHFGNGTRLTVT.

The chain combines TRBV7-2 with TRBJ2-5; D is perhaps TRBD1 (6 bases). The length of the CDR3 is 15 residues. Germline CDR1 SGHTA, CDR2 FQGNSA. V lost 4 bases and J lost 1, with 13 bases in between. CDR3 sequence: CASSYRVDSQETQYF. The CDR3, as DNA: TGTGCCAGCAGCTATCGAGTGGACAGCCAAGAGACCCAGTACTTC.

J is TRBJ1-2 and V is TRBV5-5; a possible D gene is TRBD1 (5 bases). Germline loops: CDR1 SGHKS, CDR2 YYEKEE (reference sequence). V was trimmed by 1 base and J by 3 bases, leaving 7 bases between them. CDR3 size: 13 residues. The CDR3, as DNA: TGTGCCAGCAGCTTGAGGGGCGACTATGGCTACACCTTC. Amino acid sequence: CASSLRGDYGYTF.

The CDR3 coding sequence is TGTGCCAGCAGCCCCGGGACAGGGATTATTGAGACCCAGTACTTC. Its translation: CASSPGTGIIETQYF. The chain joins TRBV14 to TRBJ2-5; 9 positions agree with TRBD1. Germline CDR1 is SGHDN and CDR2 is FVKESK. There are 15 residues in the CDR3. V shed 4 bases and J 5 bases; nucleotides not matched to a gene: 8.

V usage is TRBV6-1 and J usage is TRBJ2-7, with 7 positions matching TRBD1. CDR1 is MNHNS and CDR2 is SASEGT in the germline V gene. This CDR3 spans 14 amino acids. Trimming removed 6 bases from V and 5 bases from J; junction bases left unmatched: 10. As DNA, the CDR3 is TGTGCCAGCAGCCGACAGGGACGGATGAACGAGCAGTACTTC. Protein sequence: CASSRQGRMNEQYF.

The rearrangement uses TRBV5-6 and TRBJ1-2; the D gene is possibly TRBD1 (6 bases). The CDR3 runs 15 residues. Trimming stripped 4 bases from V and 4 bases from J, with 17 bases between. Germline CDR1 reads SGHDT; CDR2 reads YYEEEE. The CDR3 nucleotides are TGTGCCAGCAGCCCTGGGACATCCGCCAGCTATGGCTACACCTTC. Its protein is CASSPGTSASYGYTF.

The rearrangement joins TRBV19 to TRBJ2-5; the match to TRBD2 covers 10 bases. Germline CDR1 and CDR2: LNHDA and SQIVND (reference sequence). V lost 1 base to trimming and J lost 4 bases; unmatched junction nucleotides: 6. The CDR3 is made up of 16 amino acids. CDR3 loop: CASSIGQLAGLETQYF. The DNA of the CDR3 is TGTGCCAGTAGTATAGGTCAACTAGCGGGGCTAGAGACCCAGTACTTC.

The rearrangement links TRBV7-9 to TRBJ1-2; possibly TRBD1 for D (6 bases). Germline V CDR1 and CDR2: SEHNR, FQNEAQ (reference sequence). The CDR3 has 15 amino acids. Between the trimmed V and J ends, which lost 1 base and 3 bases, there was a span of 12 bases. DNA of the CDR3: TGTGCCAGCAGCTTAGGGGACACCCCTGACTATGGCTACACCTTC. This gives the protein CASSLGDTPDYGYTF.

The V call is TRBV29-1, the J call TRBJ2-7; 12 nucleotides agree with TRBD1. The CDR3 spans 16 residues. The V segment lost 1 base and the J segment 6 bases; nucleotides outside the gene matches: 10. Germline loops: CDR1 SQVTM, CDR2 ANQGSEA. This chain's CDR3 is CSVEAYRGQGAAEQYF. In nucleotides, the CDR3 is TGCAGCGTTGAAGCCTATAGGGGACAGGGGGCTGCCGAGCAGTACTTC.

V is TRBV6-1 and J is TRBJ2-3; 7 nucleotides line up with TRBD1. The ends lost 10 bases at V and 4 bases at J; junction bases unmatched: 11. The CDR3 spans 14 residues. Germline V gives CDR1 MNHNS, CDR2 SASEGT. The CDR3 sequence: CATLRQGDADTQYF. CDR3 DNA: TGTGCCACCTTAAGACAGGGTGACGCAGATACGCAGTATTTT.

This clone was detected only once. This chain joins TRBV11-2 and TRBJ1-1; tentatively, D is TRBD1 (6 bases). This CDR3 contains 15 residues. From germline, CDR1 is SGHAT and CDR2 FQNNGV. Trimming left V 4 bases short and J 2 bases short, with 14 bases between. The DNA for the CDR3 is TGTGCCAGCAGCTCGCCGGGACAACCCAACACTGAAGCTTTCTTT. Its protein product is CASSSPGQPNTEAFF.

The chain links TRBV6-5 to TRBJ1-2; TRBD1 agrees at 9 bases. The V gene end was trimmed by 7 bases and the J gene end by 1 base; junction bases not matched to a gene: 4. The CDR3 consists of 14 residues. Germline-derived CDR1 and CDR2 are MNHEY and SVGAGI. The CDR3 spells CASKWTGDNYGYTF. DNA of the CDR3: TGTGCCAGCAAATGGACAGGGGATAACTATGGCTACACCTTC.

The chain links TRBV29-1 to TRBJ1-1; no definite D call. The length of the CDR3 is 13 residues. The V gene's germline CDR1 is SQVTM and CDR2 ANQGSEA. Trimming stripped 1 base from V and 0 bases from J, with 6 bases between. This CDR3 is CSVEGRMNTEAFF. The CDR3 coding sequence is TGCAGCGTTGAAGGGAGGATGAACACTGAAGCTTTCTTT.

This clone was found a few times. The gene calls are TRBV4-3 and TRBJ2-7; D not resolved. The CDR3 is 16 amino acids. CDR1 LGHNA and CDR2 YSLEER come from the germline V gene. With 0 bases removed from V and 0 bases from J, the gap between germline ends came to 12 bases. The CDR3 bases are TGCGCCAGCAGCCAAGATTGGCCCAGCGACTCCTACGAGCAGTACTTC. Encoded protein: CASSQDWPSDSYEQYF.

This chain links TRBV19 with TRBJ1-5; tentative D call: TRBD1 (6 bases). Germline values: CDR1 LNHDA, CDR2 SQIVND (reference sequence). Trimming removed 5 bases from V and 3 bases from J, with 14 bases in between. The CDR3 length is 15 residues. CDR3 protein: CASSPLGGANQPQHF. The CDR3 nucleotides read TGTGCCAGTAGTCCTCTGGGGGGGGCCAATCAGCCCCAGCATTTT.